The rows below give T cell receptor beta chains drawn from one sample of a study of blood T cells in healthy people across ages. TCRdb re-called the 5' RACE reads through MiXCR, storing one row per CDR3 protein. Here the sample spans 700,000 to 900,000 distinct CDR3 sequences, less than 70% being singletons. Sample: blood. The receptor source for this set is a man older than 75 in good health. Both conserved end residues are part of each CDR3. D genes are given only for firm matches. Size is stated for part of the rows, as once, few or many counts, or as a class when the clone is expanded.

TRBD2	TRBV5-1	NA	TRBJ2-1	TGCGCCAACAGCCCCAAAGGACTAGCGGAGTCCTATGGTGAGCAGTTCTTC	CANSPKGLAESYGEQFF
NA	TRBV20-1	NA	TRBJ2-5	TGCAGTGCTAGAGCCCGGGGCAGAGGGGCGACCCAGTACTTC	CSARARGRGATQYF
TRBD1	TRBV5-1	few	TRBJ2-1	TGCGCCAGCACCCTATCGGACAGGGTCAATGAGCAGTTCTTC	CASTLSDRVNEQFF
TRBD1	TRBV3-1	few	TRBJ1-2	TGTGCCAGCAGCTTCCGGACAGGGACCTATGGCTACACCTTC	CASSFRTGTYGYTF
TRBD1	TRBV27	few	TRBJ2-4	TGTGCCAGCAGTTCACAGGGGGCCTTAGCCAAAAACATTCAGTACTTC	CASSSQGALAKNIQYF
TRBD2	TRBV6-4	NA	TRBJ2-4	TGTGCCGGACCTCGGGGGGGCTCGGACAAAAACATTCAGTACTTC	CAGPRGGSDKNIQYF
NA	TRBV11-2	NA	TRBJ2-7	TGTGCCAGCACCTCCTACGGGCGGGCGACCTCCTACGAGCAGTACTTC	CASTSYGRATSYEQYF
TRBD2	TRBV11-1	few	TRBJ2-3	TGTGCCAGCAGCCTAAGGTCTAGCGGGATCACAGATACGCAGTATTTT	CASSLRSSGITDTQYF
TRBD1	TRBV5-1	NA	TRBJ2-7	TGCGCCAGCAGCTTCAACTCGGGACAGGGTGTCGAGCAGTACTTC	CASSFNSGQGVEQYF
NA	TRBV28	NA	TRBJ1-2	TGTGCCAGCAGTTTCGTCGGGGGCTACACCTTC	CASSFVGGYTF
TRBD1	TRBV28	few	TRBJ2-6	TGTGCCAGCAGCCCCCATGTGCAGGGGGCGACTGGGGCCAACGTCCTGACTTTC	CASSPHVQGATGANVLTF
NA	TRBV12-3/TRBV12-4	NA	TRBJ1-5	TGTGCCAGCAGTTTCGGGGTAGGACAGCCCCAGCATTTT	CASSFGVGQPQHF
NA	TRBV28	NA	TRBJ2-7	TGTGCCAGCAGCGCCACCGGGCCATCTTCCTACGAGCAGTACTTC	CASSATGPSSYEQYF
TRBD1	TRBV7-8	NA	TRBJ2-5	TGTGCCAGCAGCTTAGGGGTTGGACAGGGCCATGAGACCCAGTACTTC	CASSLGVGQGHETQYF
NA	TRBV28	NA	TRBJ2-3	TGTGCCAGCAGTTTGTTTAGCGGTGGATACGCGTATTTT	CASSLFSGGYAYF
NA	TRBV29-1	many	TRBJ1-2	TGCAGCGTTGGGGCCGGGAGCTATGGCTACACCTTC	CSVGAGSYGYTF
TRBD2	TRBV5-1	few	TRBJ2-1	TGCGCCAGCAGCGCGAGCGTGGCTAGCGGGAGCTATGAGCAGTTCTTC	CASSASVASGSYEQFF
NA	TRBV28	NA	TRBJ1-5	TGTGCCAGCCCCCCCAGGGGCTTCCCTGAGATTAGCAATCAGCCCCAGCATTTT	CASPPRGFPEISNQPQHF
TRBD1	TRBV7-8	NA	TRBJ2-6	TGTGCCAGCAGCTCTGGACAGGGGTCCCTTTCCCCCGGTGCGTCTGGGGCCAACGTCCTGACTTTC	CASSSGQGSLSPGASGANVLTF
TRBD1	TRBV6-1	NA	TRBJ1-2	TGTGCCCTGGAGACTGGACAGGGGCCTTCCTATGGCTACACCTTC	CALETGQGPSYGYTF
NA	TRBV4-1	few	TRBJ2-4	TGCGCCAGCAGCCAAGGACAGTCAGAATCCAAAAACATTCAGTACTTC	CASSQGQSESKNIQYF
NA	TRBV7-2	few	TRBJ2-7	TGTGCCAGCAGCCCCGAGGGGGTTCCCTACGAGCAGTACTTC	CASSPEGVPYEQYF
NA	TRBV6-5	NA	TRBJ2-7	TGTGCCAGCAGGGGACTTTCAGAGCAGTACTTC	CASRGLSEQYF
TRBD2	TRBV27	NA	TRBJ2-7	TGTGCCAGCAGTCCGCGTGGGAGGGTAGGCTACGAGCAGTACTTC	CASSPRGRVGYEQYF
NA	TRBV7-3	NA	TRBJ2-2	TGTGCCAGCAGCTTACAAGGGGCGAACACCGGGGAGCTGTTTTTT	CASSLQGANTGELFF
NA	TRBV9	NA	TRBJ2-5	TGTGCCAGCAGCCCCTACTCCGGGCCAAGTCAAGAGACCCAGTACTTC	CASSPYSGPSQETQYF
TRBD1	TRBV29-1	NA	TRBJ2-1	TGCAGCGTTACAGGGGCCCTATACAATGAGCAGTTCTTC	CSVTGALYNEQFF
TRBD2	TRBV9	NA	TRBJ2-1	TGTGCCAGCAGCTCGGGACTAGCGGGGGTGGGGTACAATGAGCAGTTCTTC	CASSSGLAGVGYNEQFF
NA	TRBV20-1	NA	TRBJ2-1	TGCAGTGCTAGTTCGCAACGGAGCTCCTACAATGAGCAGTTCTTC	CSASSQRSSYNEQFF
NA	TRBV5-1	NA	TRBJ2-7	TGCGCCAGCAGCTTGGCTGGAGACGGTGGGTACGAGCAGTACTTC	CASSLAGDGGYEQYF
TRBD2	TRBV6-2/TRBV6-3	NA	TRBJ2-5	TGTGCCAGCGAAGAAGCGGGAGGGTACAATGAGCAGTACTTC	CASEEAGGYNEQYF
TRBD2	TRBV20-1	few	TRBJ2-1	TGCAGTGCTGGTAGCGGGGGGAGCTCCTACAATGAGCAGTTCTTC	CSAGSGGSSYNEQFF
NA	TRBV20-1	NA	TRBJ1-6	TGCAGTGCTCCCGCCCCCAGGGAGTCCGGCTCACCCCTCCACTTT	CSAPAPRESGSPLHF
NA	TRBV4-2	NA	TRBJ1-2	TGTGCCAGCAGCCCAGAAAAGGGAGAGATTCTTAACTATGGCTACACCTTC	CASSPEKGEILNYGYTF
TRBD1	TRBV10-3	NA	TRBJ1-5	TGTGCCACCCAACAGGGGTTGGAAAGCAATCAGCCCCAGCATTTT	CATQQGLESNQPQHF
NA	TRBV24-1	NA	TRBJ2-5	TGTGCCACCCGCGGGGAGGTGAAAGAGACCCAGTACTTC	CATRGEVKETQYF